This entry features one TCR beta chain sequence. Its cognate antigen has yet to be identified. The input lacks base qualities; no much larger clone sits a single base away. The source of the sample is a study of CD8+ T cells in alopecia areata (dated by TCRdb to between 2018 and 2020). Concerning the study at large: Treated patients were enrolled in an open-label pilot trial of oral tofacitinib at 5 to 10 mg twice daily for moderate-to-severe alopecia areata. Scalp clonality was compared among normal scalp (n=4), patchy alopecia areata scalp (n=8), and alopecia totalis/universalis scalp (n=8). Tofacitinib was given for 6 to 18 months, followed by 6 months of follow-up off drug to assess delayed response and recurrence. On the human side, TCRbeta sequencing was run on scalp tissue and on sorted CD4+ and CD8+ peripheral blood T cells from healthy controls and from alopecia areata patients with either patchy or totalis/universalis disease. Biopsies were taken from tofacitinib-treated patients at baseline and again at 4 and 24 weeks into treatment, and several of those patients also had a later scalp biopsy. Amplification of TCRbeta CDR3 regions was done by immunoSEQ multiplex PCR using 35 Vbeta forward primers and 13 Jbeta reverse primers. RNA was obtained with the PAXgene miRNA kit for fixed scalp, the miRNeasy kit for PBMCs, and the RNeasy kit for mouse skin. The study used high-throughput TCRbeta sequencing to examine T cell clonal expansion in alopecia areata, in both the C3H/HeJ mouse model and human patients. Beyond this particular receptor, the publication reports: Higher clonality and more expanded CD8+ clones were observed in lesional scalp than in normal scalp, particularly in alopecia totalis/universalis, a finding suggestive of antigenic drive. Compared with mice, TCR sequences shared between patients were less clear, possibly partly because of HLA diversity across the patient population. Unlike mouse skin, which is dominated by gammadelta T cells, normal human skin has resident alphabeta T cells that are also sequenced, and this complicates analysis of the scalp TCR repertoire.

The time point label for this specimen denotes: baseline before oral tofacitinib. Peripheral blood and lesional scalp punch biopsies were obtained from patients with alopecia areata. After PBMCs were isolated by density centrifugation and stained for CD3, CD4 and CD8, a FACSAria was used to sort CD4+ and CD8+ T cells. The CDR3, cysteine through phenylalanine, is 12 amino acids long. Just CDR3 DNA is preserved here, 36 bases in frame from base 1. According to the germline V gene, CDR1 reads SGHRS and CDR2 reads YFSETQ. Trimming takes 1 base from V and 9 bases from J, and the germline ends sit 7 bases apart. Library prep was done by the immunoSEQ multiplex PCR assay. RNA was extracted from all samples and reverse transcribed into cDNA, which served as template for TCR sequencing. SuperScript III was used to make first-strand cDNA, primed with a 2:1 mix of oligo-dT and random hexamers. A synthetic immune receptor repertoire was used to assess amplification bias, and residual bias was removed computationally. For the original study's pipeline: Raw reads were preprocessed for error removal, and CDR3 was defined according to IMGT conventions as running from the conserved cysteine to phenylalanine. Clonality was calculated as 1 minus Shannon entropy normalized by log2 of the number of productive unique TCRs. Scalp TCRbeta sequences were cross-referenced with sorted blood CD4 and CD8 repertoires so that the CD4 or CD8 identity of scalp clones could be inferred. In TCRdb, the immuneACCESS table is reduced to in-frame sequences with V and J assigned. These tables do not hold every clone; where another copy was compared, an unresolved V gene accounts for under half, and the others remain unexplained. V and J calls and clone size are copied from that table; D and trimming were computed from the DNA. The sample table records fewer than 200,000 clones; approximately 65% of these occur just once. The ten largest clones represent 10% to 12% of the sample.

The material sequenced was CD8+ T cells sorted from blood, taken at week 0. The chain is assembled from TRBV5-1 and TRBJ2-2; too little of a D gene remains to name it. The receptor comes from a human donor with alopecia areata. Here is the DNA: TGCGCCAGCAGCTTGAACAGCCGGGAGCTGTTTTTT. The resulting protein is CASSLNSRELFF. Reference TRBV5-1 and TRBJ2-2 genes cover what lies past the CDR3, so the full variable domain is KAGVTQTPRYLIKTRGQQVTLSCSPISGHRSVSWYQQTPGQGLQFLFEYFSETQRNKGNFPGRFSGRQFSNSRSEMNVSTLELGDSALYLCASSLNSRELFFGEGSRLTVL.